These 21 T cell receptor beta chains were sequenced from one sample in a study of blood T cell repertoires in COVID-19. Here immunoSEQ multiplex PCR was the method, and the copy in TCRdb shows in-frame clones only, minus some. The data show 200,000 to 250,000 clones, with about four fifths seen just once and approximately 3.8% held by the top ten. Sequencing was done on a sample of PBMCs or T cells enriched from blood (not recorded which). The receptors stem from a woman aged 35 to 49 who had been exposed to COVID-19.

This clone was found once. The V and J genes are TRBV29-1 and TRBJ1-2; D is ambiguous. In germline, CDR1 is SQVTM, CDR2 ANQGSEA. CDR3 length equals 13 residues. Trimming cost V 6 bases and J 6 bases, with 17 bases left between them. The CDR3 is CSVELFPGNGYTF. The CDR3 nucleotides read TGCAGCGTCGAACTTTTCCCCGGGAATGGCTACACCTTC. The whole variable domain, remainder taken from reference TRBV29-1 and TRBJ1-2, is SAVISQKPSRDICQRGTSLTIQCQVDSQVTMMFWYRQQPGQSLTLIATANQGSEATYESGFVIDKFPISRPNLTFSTLTVSNMSPEDSSIYLCSVELFPGNGYTFGSGTRLTVV.

The chain couples TRBV29-1 to TRBJ2-4, with 14 bases that match TRBD2. The germline gives CDR1 SQVTM, CDR2 ANQGSEA. J lost 2 bases, V lost 6 bases, and 12 bases had no gene match. The CDR3 length is 18 residues. The CDR3 nucleotides are TGCAGCGTCGTCGGACTAGCGGGGGGCCCCGGGACCAAAAACATTCAGTACTTC. Its translation: CSVVGLAGGPGTKNIQYF.

The chain joins TRBV4-1 to TRBJ2-4; 13 bases are shared with TRBD2. Germline CDR1 MGHRA, CDR2 YSYEKL. This CDR3 is 14 amino acids long. V shed 1 base and J 13 bases; nucleotides not matched to a gene: 4. CDR3 DNA: TGCGCCAGCAGCCAAGGTAGGGGACTAGCGGGACAGTACTTC. Encoded protein: CASSQGRGLAGQYF.

The J gene is TRBJ1-4, the V gene TRBV5-6; a possible D gene is TRBD1 (5 bases). Germline V CDR1 and CDR2: SGHDT, YYEEEE. The CDR3 is made up of 17 amino acids. The V end lost 2 bases, the J end lost 0 bases, and 14 bases lay between the germline ends. The CDR3 loop is CASSLTPPGSTNEKLFF. The DNA for the CDR3 is TGTGCCAGCAGCTTAACGCCACCAGGGTCAACTAATGAAAAACTGTTTTTT.

The V call is TRBV7-2, the J call TRBJ2-5; 7 bases line up with TRBD1. The germline gives CDR1 SGHTA, CDR2 FQGNSA. The CDR3 extends over 13 amino acids. J gave up 5 bases and V 4 bases, and 4 bases lay outside the gene matches. The CDR3 nucleotides read TGTGCCAGCAGCTCCCTACAGGGGGAGACCCAGTACTTC. Its translation: CASSSLQGETQYF.

The chain uses TRBV14 and TRBJ2-1; 10 bases agree with TRBD2. The CDR3 has 22 residues. Trimming removed 0 bases from V and 2 bases from J; junction bases left unmatched: 19. The germline V gene encodes CDR1 SGHDN and CDR2 FVKESK. The CDR3 DNA is TGTGCCAGCAGCCAAGATCCTTTGAGGGGAAAGGGACTAGCGAAGACCTACAATGAGCAGTTCTTC. Translation: CASSQDPLRGKGLAKTYNEQFF.

The chain carries TRBV11-2 and TRBJ2-7; 10 nucleotides match TRBD2. The germline CDR1 and CDR2 sequences are SGHAT and FQNNGV. Unmatched junction bases numbered 3, after V lost 0 bases and J lost 4 bases. The CDR3 covers 15 residues. In DNA, the CDR3 is TGTGCCAGCAGCTTAGATGCTAGCGGGGGTTACGAGCAGTACTTC. This gives the protein CASSLDASGGYEQYF.

The rearrangement uses TRBV4-2 and TRBJ2-5; 8 nucleotides agree with TRBD2. Germline V gene sequence: CDR1 LGHNA, CDR2 YNFKEQ. CDR3 length equals 15 residues. J lost 2 bases, V lost 0 bases, and 2 bases had no gene match. This chain's CDR3 is CASSQDRGGQETQYF. The CDR3 coding sequence is TGTGCCAGCAGCCAAGATCGGGGGGGGCAAGAGACCCAGTACTTC.

The chain carries TRBV5-5 and TRBJ2-4; no reliable D call. Germline values: CDR1 SGHKS, CDR2 YYEKEE (reference sequence). V lost 0 bases and J lost 0, with 10 bases in between. The CDR3 runs to 16 residues. CDR3 DNA sequence: TGTGCCAGCAGCTTGGGTGGCACAATAGCCAAAAACATTCAGTACTTC. Amino acid sequence: CASSLGGTIAKNIQYF.

The chain has TRBV9 and TRBJ2-3; 11 positions match TRBD1. CDR3 size: 16 residues. Germline assignment: CDR1 SGDLS and CDR2 YYNGEE. The J segment lost 5 bases and the V segment lost 4 bases, leaving 9 bases of the junction unmatched. The CDR3 spells CASSTGTGGTGDTQYF. DNA of the CDR3: TGTGCCAGCAGCACCGGGACAGGGGGGACCGGAGATACGCAGTATTTT.

This chain links TRBV7-9 with TRBJ1-1; the match to TRBD1 covers 8 bases. This CDR3 is built from 15 residues. Germline lookup yields CDR1 SEHNR and CDR2 FQNEAQ (reference sequence). J was trimmed by 4 bases and V by 5 bases; bases with no gene match: 9. CDR3 sequence reads: CASSPLFDRGTEAFF. The CDR3 nucleotides are TGTGCCAGCAGCCCACTATTTGACAGGGGCACTGAAGCTTTCTTT.

V and J are TRBV30 and TRBJ1-2; 7 bases match TRBD1. J gave up 8 bases and V 0 bases, and 6 bases lay outside the gene matches. The CDR3 totals 13 residues. Germline V CDR1 and CDR2: GTSNPN, SVGIG (reference sequence). The CDR3 reads CAWSVWQGGGYTF. CDR3 nucleotides: TGTGCCTGGAGTGTATGGCAGGGGGGCGGCTACACCTTC.

This clone showed up just once. This rearrangement joins TRBV24-1 to TRBJ2-1; D may be TRBD1 (6 bases). The germline CDR1 and CDR2 sequences are KGHDR and SFDVKD. With 5 bases removed from V and 6 bases from J, the gap between germline ends came to 13 bases. CDR3 length: 14 amino acids. Here the CDR3 reads CATSGTGYGNEQFF. Here the CDR3 DNA reads TGTGCCACCAGTGGAACAGGGTATGGCAATGAGCAGTTCTTC.

The chain combines TRBV2 with TRBJ2-3, with 7 bases fitting TRBD2. J gave up 2 bases and V 11 bases, and 7 bases lay outside the gene matches. The CDR3 covers 13 residues. CDR1 and CDR2 (germline): SNHLY, FYNNEI. Here the CDR3 DNA reads TGTGCCGGGGGGGGGTTTCACACAGATACGCAGTATTTT. This translates into CAGGGFHTDTQYF.

V gene TRBV28 combines with J gene TRBJ2-7, with 7 positions matching TRBD1. The length of the CDR3 is 16 residues. Germline V gene lookup returns CDR1 MDHEN and CDR2 SYDVKM. Losses at the gene ends were 5 bases for V and 9 bases for J; bases not matched to a gene: 19. The CDR3: CASSPQGQNEIETQYF. The CDR3 DNA reads TGTGCCAGCAGTCCACAGGGACAGAATGAAATAGAAACGCAGTACTTC.

V usage is TRBV7-9 and J usage is TRBJ2-1; no firm D call. The CDR3 has 14 amino acids. V was clipped by 7 bases and J by 0 bases, with 10 bases between them. Germline values: CDR1 SEHNR, CDR2 FQNEAQ (reference sequence). As DNA, the CDR3 is TGTGCCAGCACCACTCTCAGCTCCTACAATGAGCAGTTCTTC. Translated: CASTTLSSYNEQFF.

This sequence joins TRBV5-1 and TRBJ2-7; 8 bases agree with TRBD2. Per the germline V gene, CDR1 is SGHRS and CDR2 is YFSETQ. The V gene end was trimmed by 0 bases and the J gene end by 7 bases; junction bases not matched to a gene: 15. The CDR3 consists of 17 residues. CDR3 sequence reads: CASSLAPSGQMAGEQYF. The CDR3 DNA reads TGCGCCAGCAGCTTGGCCCCTAGCGGGCAAATGGCAGGGGAGCAGTACTTC.

CDR3 sequence (DNA): TGTGCCACCTCAGGGGGCTATATCACAGATACGCAGTATTTT. Protein: CATSGGYITDTQYF. V gene TRBV19 combines with J gene TRBJ2-3; 8 bases fit TRBD1. The CDR3 loop spans 14 amino acids. With V trimmed by 10 bases and J by 2 bases, 8 bases remained unmatched. In germline, CDR1 is LNHDA, CDR2 SQIVND (reference sequence).

The V gene is TRBV6-6, the J gene TRBJ2-7, with TRBD1 identical over 8 bases. Germline CDR1 is MNHNY and CDR2 is SVGAGI (reference sequence). The CDR3 loop spans 14 amino acids. Trimming took 7 bases from V and 0 from J; bases not matched to a gene: 5. The CDR3 loop reads CASIDRGGSYEQYF. Here the CDR3 DNA reads TGTGCCAGCATTGACAGGGGCGGCTCCTACGAGCAGTACTTC.

V gene TRBV7-2 combines with J gene TRBJ1-5; maybe TRBD1 (5 bases). Trimming left V 2 bases short and J 5 bases short, with 10 bases between. The CDR3 contains 14 residues. The V gene's germline CDR1 is SGHTA and CDR2 FQGNSA. The CDR3 here is CASSLYGGDQPQHF. CDR3 DNA sequence: TGTGCCAGCAGCTTATATGGGGGGGATCAGCCCCAGCATTTT. Full variable domain (remainder filled in from reference TRBV7-2 and TRBJ1-5): GAGVSQSPSNKVTEKGKDVELRCDPISGHTALYWYRQSLGQGLEFLIYFQGNSAPDKSGLPSDRFSAERTGGSVSTLTIQRTQQEDSAVYLCASSLYGGDQPQHFGDGTRLSIL.

The V call is TRBV6-2 or TRBV6-3, the J call TRBJ1-4, with D possibly being TRBD1 (5 bases). The V gene's germline CDR1 is MNHEY and CDR2 SVGEGT. The CDR3 is made up of 15 amino acids. V lost 5 bases and J lost 6, with 16 bases in between. This chain's CDR3 is CASSDVRAGDEKLFF. The CDR3 bases are TGTGCCAGCAGTGATGTCCGGGCGGGGGATGAAAAACTGTTTTTT.